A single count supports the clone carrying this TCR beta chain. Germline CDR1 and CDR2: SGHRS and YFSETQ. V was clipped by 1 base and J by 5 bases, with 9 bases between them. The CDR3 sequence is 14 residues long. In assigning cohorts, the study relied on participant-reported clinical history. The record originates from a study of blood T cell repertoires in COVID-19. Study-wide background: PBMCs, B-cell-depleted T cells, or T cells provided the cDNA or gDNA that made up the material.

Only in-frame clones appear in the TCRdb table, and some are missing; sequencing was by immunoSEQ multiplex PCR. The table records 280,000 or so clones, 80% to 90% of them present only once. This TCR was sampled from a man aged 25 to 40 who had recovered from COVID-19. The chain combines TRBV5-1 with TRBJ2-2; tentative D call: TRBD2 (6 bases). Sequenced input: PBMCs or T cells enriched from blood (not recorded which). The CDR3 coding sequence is TGCGCCAGCAGCTTGTGGGGGGATACCGGGGAGCTGTTTTTT. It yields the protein CASSLWGDTGELFF.